This T cell receptor beta chain was obtained from a study of CD8+CD57+ T cells in acquired aplastic anemia. Study-level points and caveats: Patient and control CD8+ Simpson's diversity was not significantly different. Patients had under 30 CD8+ CDR3 sequences in common with controls (the shared set).

From germline, CDR1 is SGHAT and CDR2 FQNNGV. This CDR3 is built from 16 residues. J lost 4 bases, V lost 4 bases, and 5 bases had no gene match. About this clonotype itself: Its target is unknown.

TCR beta VDJ combinations and CDR3 sequences were profiled from genomic DNA. MiXCR, run by TCRdb on the reads, gives a single entry per CDR3 protein. The data contain 150,000 to 200,000 distinct CDR3 sequences, approximately 44% of them singletons. The V gene is TRBV11-2, the J gene TRBJ2-1, with 12 bases aligning to TRBD2. This clonotype was obtained from a human donor in good health. Sequencing was done on a sample of sorted CD4+, CD8+, or CD8+CD57+ T cells (not recorded which) from PBMCs. The CDR3 region is CASSSGTSGYYNEQFF. The DNA for the CDR3 is TGTGCCAGCAGCTCGGGGACTAGCGGGTATTACAATGAGCAGTTCTTC. Drawing the rest from reference TRBV11-2 and TRBJ2-1, the complete variable domain is EAGVAQSPRYKIIEKRQSVAFWCNPISGHATLYWYQQILGQGPKLLIQFQNNGVVDDSQLPKDRFSAERLKGVDSTLKIQPAKLEDSAVYLCASSSGTSGYYNEQFFGPGTRLTVL.